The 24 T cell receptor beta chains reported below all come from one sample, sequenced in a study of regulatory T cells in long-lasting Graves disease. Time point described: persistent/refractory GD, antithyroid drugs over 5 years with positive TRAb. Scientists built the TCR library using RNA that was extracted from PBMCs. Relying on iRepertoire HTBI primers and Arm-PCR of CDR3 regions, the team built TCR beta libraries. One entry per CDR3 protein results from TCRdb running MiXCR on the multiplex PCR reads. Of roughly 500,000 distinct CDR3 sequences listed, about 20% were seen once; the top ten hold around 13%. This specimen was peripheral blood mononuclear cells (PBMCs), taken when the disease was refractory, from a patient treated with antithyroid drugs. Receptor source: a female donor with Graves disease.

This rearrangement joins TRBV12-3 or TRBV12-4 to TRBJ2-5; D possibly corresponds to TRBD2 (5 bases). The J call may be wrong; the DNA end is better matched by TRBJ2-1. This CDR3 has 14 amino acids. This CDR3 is CASRQAGQRHEQFF. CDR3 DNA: TGTGCCAGCAGACAAGCCGGGCAGCGGCATGAGCAGTTCTTC.

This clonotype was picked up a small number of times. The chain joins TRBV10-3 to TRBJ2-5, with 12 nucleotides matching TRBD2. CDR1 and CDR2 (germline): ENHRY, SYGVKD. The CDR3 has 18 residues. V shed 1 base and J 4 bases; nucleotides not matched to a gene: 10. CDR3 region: CAISEWASGGAARETQYF. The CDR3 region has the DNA TGTGCCATCAGTGAGTGGGCTAGCGGGGGGGCCGCGCGAGAGACCCAGTACTTC.

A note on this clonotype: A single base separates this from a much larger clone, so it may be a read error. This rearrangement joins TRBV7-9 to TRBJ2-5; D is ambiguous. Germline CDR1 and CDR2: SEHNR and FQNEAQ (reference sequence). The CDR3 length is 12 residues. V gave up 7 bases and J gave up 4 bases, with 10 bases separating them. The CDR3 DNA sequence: TGTGCCAGCAACCGTTCGGGAGAGACCCAGTACTTC. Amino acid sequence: CASNRSGETQYF.

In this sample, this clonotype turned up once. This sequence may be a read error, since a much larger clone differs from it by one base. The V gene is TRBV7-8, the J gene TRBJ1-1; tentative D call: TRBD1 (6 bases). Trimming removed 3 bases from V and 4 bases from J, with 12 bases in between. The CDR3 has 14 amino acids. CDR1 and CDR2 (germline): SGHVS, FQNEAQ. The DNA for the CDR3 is TGTGCCAGCAGCTTCGACAGGTTAGGCACTGAAGCTTTCTTT. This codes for CASSFDRLGTEAFF.

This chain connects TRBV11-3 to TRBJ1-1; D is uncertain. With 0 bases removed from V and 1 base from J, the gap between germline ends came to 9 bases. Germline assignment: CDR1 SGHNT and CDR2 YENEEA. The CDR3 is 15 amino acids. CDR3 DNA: TGTGCCAGCAGCTTAGATTCGACGGAGAACACTGAAGCTTTCTTT. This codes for CASSLDSTENTEAFF.

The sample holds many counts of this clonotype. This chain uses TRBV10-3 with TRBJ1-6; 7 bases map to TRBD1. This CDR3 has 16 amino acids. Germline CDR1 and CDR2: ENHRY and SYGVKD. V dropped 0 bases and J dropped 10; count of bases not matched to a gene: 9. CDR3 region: CAISESFRQGGSPLHF. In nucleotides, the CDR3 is TGTGCCATCAGTGAGTCTTTCCGACAGGGAGGGTCACCCCTCCACTTT.

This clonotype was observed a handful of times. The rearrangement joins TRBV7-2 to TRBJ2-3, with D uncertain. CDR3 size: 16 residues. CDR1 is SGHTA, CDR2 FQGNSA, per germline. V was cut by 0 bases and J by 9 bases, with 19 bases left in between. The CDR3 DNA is TGTGCCAGCAGCTTAGCGGAGAAGAAGTATCTCTCGACGCAGTATTTT. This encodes CASSLAEKKYLSTQYF.

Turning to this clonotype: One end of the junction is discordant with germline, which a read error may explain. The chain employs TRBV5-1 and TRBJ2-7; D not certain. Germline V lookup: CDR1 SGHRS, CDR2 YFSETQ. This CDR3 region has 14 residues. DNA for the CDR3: TGTGCCAGCAGCCCCGGACCATCCCTCAACGAGCAGTACTTC. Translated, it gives CASSPGPSLNEQYF.

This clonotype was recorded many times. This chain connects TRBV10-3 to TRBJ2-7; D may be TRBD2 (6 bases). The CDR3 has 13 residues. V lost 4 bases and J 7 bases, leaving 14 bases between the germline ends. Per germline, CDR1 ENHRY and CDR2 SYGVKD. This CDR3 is CAISGGTDLEQYF. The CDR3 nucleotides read TGTGCCATCAGTGGGGGGACTGACCTGGAGCAGTACTTC.

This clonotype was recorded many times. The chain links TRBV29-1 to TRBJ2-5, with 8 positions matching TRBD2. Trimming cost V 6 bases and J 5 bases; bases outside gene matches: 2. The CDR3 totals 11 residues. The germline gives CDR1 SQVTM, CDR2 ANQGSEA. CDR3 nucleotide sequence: TGCAGCGTCGTAGCGGGGGAGACCCAGTACTTC. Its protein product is CSVVAGETQYF.

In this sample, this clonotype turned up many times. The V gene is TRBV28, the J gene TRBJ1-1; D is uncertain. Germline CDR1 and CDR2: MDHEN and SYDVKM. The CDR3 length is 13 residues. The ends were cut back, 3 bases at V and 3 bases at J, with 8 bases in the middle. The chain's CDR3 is CASSLSQDTEAFF. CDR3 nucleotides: TGTGCCAGCAGTTTGTCTCAGGACACTGAAGCTTTCTTT.

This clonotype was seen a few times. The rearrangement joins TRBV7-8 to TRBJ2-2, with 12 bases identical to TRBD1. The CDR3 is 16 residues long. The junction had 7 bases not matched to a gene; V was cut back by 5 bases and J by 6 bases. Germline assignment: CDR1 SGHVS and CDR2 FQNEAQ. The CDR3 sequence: CASSPWGQGAPGELFF. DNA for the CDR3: TGTGCCAGCAGCCCTTGGGGACAGGGGGCGCCCGGGGAGCTGTTTTTT.

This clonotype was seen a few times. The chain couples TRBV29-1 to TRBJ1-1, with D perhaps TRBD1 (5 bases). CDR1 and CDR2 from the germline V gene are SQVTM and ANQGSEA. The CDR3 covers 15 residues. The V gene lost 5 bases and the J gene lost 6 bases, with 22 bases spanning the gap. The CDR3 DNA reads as TGCAGCGTTATACCGGTGGCAGCTCGGGGGGCTGAAGCTTTCTTT. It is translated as CSVIPVAARGAEAFF.

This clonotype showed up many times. The CDR3 DNA reads TGTGCCAGCAGTTCGGGACAGGGACTTGAAGCTTTCTTT. Protein: CASSSGQGLEAFF. The chain combines TRBV28 with TRBJ1-1; 9 positions match TRBD1. V trimming: 4 bases; J trimming: 7 bases; junction bases outside the gene matches: 4. CDR3 length: 13 residues. Germline values: CDR1 MDHEN, CDR2 SYDVKM. Variable domain in full (rest from reference TRBV28 and TRBJ1-1): DVKVTQSSRYLVKRTGEKVFLECVQDMDHENMFWYRQDPGLGLRLIYFSYDVKMKEKGDIPEGYSVSREKKERFSLILESASTNQTSMYLCASSSGQGLEAFFGQGTRLTVV.

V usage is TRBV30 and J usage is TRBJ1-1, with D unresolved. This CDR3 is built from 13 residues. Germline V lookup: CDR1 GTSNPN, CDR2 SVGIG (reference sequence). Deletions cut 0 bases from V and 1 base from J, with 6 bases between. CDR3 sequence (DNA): TGTGCCTGGAGTGTTCAGGCGAACACTGAAGCTTTCTTT. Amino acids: CAWSVQANTEAFF.

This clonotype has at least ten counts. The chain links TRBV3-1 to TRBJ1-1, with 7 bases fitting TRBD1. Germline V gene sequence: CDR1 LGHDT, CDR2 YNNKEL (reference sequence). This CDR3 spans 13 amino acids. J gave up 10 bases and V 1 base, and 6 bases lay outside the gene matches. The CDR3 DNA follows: TGTGCCAGCAGCCAAGCCCAGGGGGTTGTAGCTTTCTTT. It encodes CASSQAQGVVAFF.

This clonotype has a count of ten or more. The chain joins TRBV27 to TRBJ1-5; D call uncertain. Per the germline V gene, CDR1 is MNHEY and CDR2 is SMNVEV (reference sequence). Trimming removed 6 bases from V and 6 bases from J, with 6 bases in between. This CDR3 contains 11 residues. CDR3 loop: CASRRVQPQHF. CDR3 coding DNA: TGTGCCAGCAGGAGGGTTCAGCCCCAGCATTTT.

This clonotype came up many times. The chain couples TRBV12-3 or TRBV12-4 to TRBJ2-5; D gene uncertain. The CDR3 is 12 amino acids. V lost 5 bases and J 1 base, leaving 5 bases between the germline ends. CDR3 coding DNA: TGTGCCAGCAGTCGACTCCAAGAGACCCAGTACTTC. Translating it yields CASSRLQETQYF.

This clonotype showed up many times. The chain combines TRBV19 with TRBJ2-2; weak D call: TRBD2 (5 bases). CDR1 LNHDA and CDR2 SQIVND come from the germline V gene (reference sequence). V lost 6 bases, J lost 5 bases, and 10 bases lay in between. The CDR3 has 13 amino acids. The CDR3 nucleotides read TGTGCCAGTAGACTAGTGGCAACCGGGGAGCTGTTTTTT. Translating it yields CASRLVATGELFF.

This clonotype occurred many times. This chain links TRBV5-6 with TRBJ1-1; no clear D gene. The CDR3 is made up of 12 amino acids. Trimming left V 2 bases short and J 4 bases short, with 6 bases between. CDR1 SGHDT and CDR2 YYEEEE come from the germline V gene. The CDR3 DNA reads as TGTGCCAGCAGCTTTACCAGCACTGAAGCTTTCTTT. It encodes CASSFTSTEAFF.

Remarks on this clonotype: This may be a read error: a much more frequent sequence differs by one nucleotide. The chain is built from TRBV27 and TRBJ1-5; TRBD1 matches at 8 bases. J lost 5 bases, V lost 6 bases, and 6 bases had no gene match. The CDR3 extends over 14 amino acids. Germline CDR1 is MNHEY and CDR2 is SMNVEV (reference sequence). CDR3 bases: TGTGCCAGCAGGTACGGGACAGGAGATCAGCCCCAGCATTTT. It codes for CASRYGTGDQPQHF.

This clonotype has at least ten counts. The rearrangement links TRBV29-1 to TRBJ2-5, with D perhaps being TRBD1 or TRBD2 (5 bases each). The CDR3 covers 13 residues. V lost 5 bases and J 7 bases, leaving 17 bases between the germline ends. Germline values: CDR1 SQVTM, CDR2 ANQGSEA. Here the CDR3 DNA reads TGCAGCGTTACATGGGGGACCCCGGGGACCCAGTACTTC. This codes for CSVTWGTPGTQYF.

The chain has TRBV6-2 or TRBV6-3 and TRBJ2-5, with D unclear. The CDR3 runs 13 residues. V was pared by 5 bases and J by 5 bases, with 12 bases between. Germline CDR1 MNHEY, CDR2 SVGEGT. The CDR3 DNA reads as TGTGCCAGCAGTGTCGAGTGGTATGAGACCCAGTACTTC. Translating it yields CASSVEWYETQYF.

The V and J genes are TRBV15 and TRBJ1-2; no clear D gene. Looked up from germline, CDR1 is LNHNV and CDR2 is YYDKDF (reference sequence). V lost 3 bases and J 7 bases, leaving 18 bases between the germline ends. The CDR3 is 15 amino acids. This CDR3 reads CATSRGLEIRPGYTF. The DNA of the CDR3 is TGTGCCACCAGCAGGGGGTTGGAGATTCGCCCTGGCTACACCTTC. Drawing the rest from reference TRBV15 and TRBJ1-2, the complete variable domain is DAMVIQNPRYQVTQFGKPVTLSCSQTLNHNVMYWYQQKSSQAPKLLFHYYDKDFNNEADTPDNFQSRRPNTSFCFLDIRSPGLGDTAMYLCATSRGLEIRPGYTFGSGTRLTVV.